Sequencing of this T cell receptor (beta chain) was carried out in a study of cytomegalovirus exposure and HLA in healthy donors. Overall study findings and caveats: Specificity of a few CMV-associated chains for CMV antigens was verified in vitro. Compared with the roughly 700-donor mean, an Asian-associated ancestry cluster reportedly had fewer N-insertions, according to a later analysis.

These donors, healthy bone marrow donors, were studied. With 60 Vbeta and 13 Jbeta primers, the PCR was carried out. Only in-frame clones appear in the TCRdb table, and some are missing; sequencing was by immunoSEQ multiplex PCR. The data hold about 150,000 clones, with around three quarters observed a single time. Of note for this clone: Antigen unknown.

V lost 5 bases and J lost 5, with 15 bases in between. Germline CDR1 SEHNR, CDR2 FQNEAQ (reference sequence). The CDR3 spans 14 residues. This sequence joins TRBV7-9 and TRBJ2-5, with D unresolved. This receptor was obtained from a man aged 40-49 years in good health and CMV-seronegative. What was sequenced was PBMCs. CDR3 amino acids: CASSAPARPETQYF. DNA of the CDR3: TGTGCCAGCAGCGCCCCAGCGCGGCCGGAGACCCAGTACTTC. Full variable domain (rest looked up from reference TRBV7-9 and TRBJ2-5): DTGVSQNPRHKITKRGQNVTFRCDPISEHNRLYWYRQTLGQGPEFLTYFQNEAQLEKSRLLSDRFSAERPKGSFSTLEIQRTEQGDSAMYLCASSAPARPETQYFGPGTRLLVL.